Listed below are T cell receptor beta chains from one sample, sequenced in a study of regulatory T cells in long-lasting Graves disease. One entry per CDR3 protein results from TCRdb running MiXCR on the multiplex PCR reads. The table includes approximately 470,000 distinct CDR3 sequences, 16% detected once. These sequences were also reported in another study, on T cells in Graves' hyperthyroidism and ophthalmopathy.

The sample consisted of peripheral blood mononuclear cells (PBMCs), taken at new diagnosis, from a patient treated with antithyroid drugs. Source of these receptors: a man between 40 and 49 years old with Graves disease. CDR3s include the opening cysteine and the closing phenylalanine or tryptophan. The D gene is left open where the match is weak.

d_gene: .
v_gene: TRBV20-1
CDR3aa: CSARAPAKNIQYF

d_gene: TRBD2
v_gene: TRBV29-1
CDR3aa: CSVSGGINEQFF

d_gene: .
v_gene: TRBV20-1
CDR3aa: CSAQTGMTYYEQYF

d_gene: .
v_gene: TRBV12-3/TRBV12-4
CDR3aa: CASSLRGLRNQPQHF

d_gene: .
v_gene: TRBV20-1
CDR3aa: CSARDLNLDTEAFF

d_gene: TRBD2
v_gene: TRBV20-1
CDR3aa: CSARAPPGTSGRSSYEQYF

d_gene: TRBD1
v_gene: TRBV7-9
CDR3aa: CASSSWTGGTGELFF

d_gene: TRBD2
v_gene: TRBV12-5
CDR3aa: CASGGLADTGELFF

d_gene: .
v_gene: TRBV3-1
CDR3aa: CASSPTRTNEQFF

d_gene: .
v_gene: TRBV5-6
CDR3aa: CASTKTVSYNEQFF

d_gene: TRBD1
v_gene: TRBV19
CDR3aa: CASSSLQGAWNQPQHF

d_gene: .
v_gene: TRBV29-1
CDR3aa: CSVPRVGSSPLEQYF

d_gene: TRBD2
v_gene: TRBV5-1
CDR3aa: CASGTSGTTGELFF

d_gene: .
v_gene: TRBV5-6
CDR3aa: CASSLVRHYNEQFF

d_gene: .
v_gene: TRBV5-5
CDR3aa: CASSLTTDTEAFF

d_gene: TRBD2
v_gene: TRBV20-1
CDR3aa: CSARERVAGVSYNEQFF

d_gene: .
v_gene: TRBV7-9
CDR3aa: CASSAVGGPGTEAFF

d_gene: TRBD2
v_gene: TRBV6-5
CDR3aa: CASSYRVTSGRALDTQYF

d_gene: .
v_gene: TRBV9
CDR3aa: CASSVDTKNNEQFF

d_gene: TRBD1
v_gene: TRBV7-8
CDR3aa: CASSSGTGFSGANVLTF

d_gene: .
v_gene: TRBV18
CDR3aa: CASSPKEDLAQFF

d_gene: .
v_gene: TRBV28
CDR3aa: CASSQGSDSYEQYF